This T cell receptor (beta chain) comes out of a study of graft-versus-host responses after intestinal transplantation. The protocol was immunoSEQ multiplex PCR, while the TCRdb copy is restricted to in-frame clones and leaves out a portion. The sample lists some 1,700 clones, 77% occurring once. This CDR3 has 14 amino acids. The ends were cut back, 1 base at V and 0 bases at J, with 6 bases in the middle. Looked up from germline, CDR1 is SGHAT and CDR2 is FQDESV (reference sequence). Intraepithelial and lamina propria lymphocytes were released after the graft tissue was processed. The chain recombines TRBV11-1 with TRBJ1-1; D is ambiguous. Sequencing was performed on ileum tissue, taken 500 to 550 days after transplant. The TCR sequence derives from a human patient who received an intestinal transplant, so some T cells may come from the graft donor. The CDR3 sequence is CASSLDPMNTEAFF. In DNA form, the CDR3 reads TGTGCCAGCAGCTTAGACCCTATGAACACTGAAGCTTTCTTT.